This T cell receptor (beta chain) appears in the sequencing data of a study of vaccination and CD4 T cells after COVID-19 (dated by TCRdb to between 2020 and 2023). Concerning the study at large: In the convalescent cohort there were six males and four females, among whom were two Hispanic individuals, seven Caucasians, two Asians and one multiracial person. At the TCR clonotype level, an earlier paper using these donors assessed memory CD4+ T cell crossreactivity between SARS-CoV-2 and common cold coronavirus spike proteins. As controls, cultures received a CEFX viral epitope pool (the positive control), an HIV-1 Nef peptide pool (the negative control), or no peptide at all. In around 9 COVID-19 convalescent patients and a few infection-naive healthy vaccine recipients, researchers compared the spike-specific CD4+ TCR repertoire from before mRNA vaccination with the repertoire from after. Post-vaccine blood samples were obtained a median of roughly 75 days after the second vaccine dose, with a range of roughly 14 to 241 days. For stimulating the cultures, overlapping spike peptide pools were used, derived from SARS-CoV-2 as well as from the common cold coronaviruses HCoV-NL63, HCoV-OC43 and HCoV-229E. Two doses of either the Pfizer-BioNTech BNT162b2 vaccine (n=8) or the Moderna mRNA-1273 vaccine (n=2) were administered to participants. Post-COVID blood samples were collected from convalescent patients a median of approximately 93 days after diagnosis, with a range of roughly 30 to 170 days. General study outcomes and caveats: Of the vaccine-specific clones found in convalescent patients, nearly all (304 of 307) were mono-reactive for SARS-CoV-2 spike instead of being cross-reactive with common cold coronaviruses. Among the post-vaccine SARS-CoV-2-reactive clones in convalescent patients, a median approximately 86% showed up only after vaccination, which suggests vaccine-specific priming. The number of convalescent patients in the study was relatively small, and the study did not examine early timepoints following natural infection. Although the median number of SARS-CoV-2-reactive clonotypes went up from some 23 after infection to some 40 after vaccination, the increase was not significant.

The library relied on PCR. DNA from cultured CD4+ T cells underwent TCR sequencing with the Oncomine TCR Beta short-read assay at the Johns Hopkins FTIC core. The QIAamp micro DNA kit was used to extract genomic DNA from the cultured CD4+ T cells. Oncomine TCR Beta libraries from cultured CD4+ T cells were pooled with unique dual indexes and sequenced on an Illumina iSeq 100. Regarding the original processing steps: Non-productive sequences were removed, and CDR3s not starting with C, not ending with F or W, or shorter than 7 amino acids were discarded. Antigen-specific clonotypes were identified using the MANAFEST web application through comparison of peptide-stimulated wells with reference and other culture wells. An FDR below 0.05, an odds ratio above 5, and a productive frequency above 0.1% in at least two of three replicate wells were required for clones to be considered positive. Clonotypes that were significantly expanded in both SARS-CoV-2 spike wells and at least one common cold coronavirus spike condition were defined as cross-reactive. Using R version 3.6.1, CDR3 homology was evaluated through Levenshtein distances (stringdist) along with unrooted phylogenetic trees (ape). In TCRdb, the public reads were trimmed at Q25 with fastp and aligned with MiXCR, with productive beta chains retained. Every entry covers one CDR3 protein and lists the most common genes and DNA from its rows. These V and J calls derive from TCRdb rather than the authors' analysis. Within this sample are approximately 11,000 distinct CDR3 sequences, with around 37% of them counted one time only. Approximately 15% of the sample is held by the ten biggest clonotypes.

This specimen's treatment or condition label, interpreted: 10-day PBMC culture with coronavirus spike peptide pools or control peptides (ViraFEST assay). CD4+ T cells from unexposed donors were collected before the COVID-19 pandemic (2011-2018). The ViraFEST assay, used in the study, expanded antigen-specific T cells with peptide pools and then identified the expanded clonotypes through TCR sequencing. Each well held around 2 million PBMCs cultured in IMDM containing roughly 5.4% human AB serum and approximately 9.1 IU/ml IL-2, with 8.5 to 10 ug/ml peptide pools added. On days 3 and 7, half of the culture medium was replaced with fresh IL-2-containing medium. Once the cells had been in culture for 9 to 10 days, the EasySep CD4+ T cell isolation kit was used to isolate CD4+ T cells by negative selection. Unexposed donor CD4+ T cells were tested for reactivity to SARS-CoV-2 S and N and four common cold coronavirus spike pools, as cell number allowed. Ficoll-Paque Plus gradient centrifugation was used to isolate PBMCs from whole blood, and the isolated PBMCs were then either used fresh or cryopreserved at -140C. Triplicate wells were generally used for each culture condition. Leukapheresis product for the unexposed donors was bought commercially.

Comment on this clonotype: Its antigen remains unidentified. No quality values exist for individual bases; no much larger clone is one base distant.

The TCR comes from a human donor in good health. The sample consisted of CD4+ T cells from blood, cultured in vitro.

The CDR3 in this case is CASSPRDRGYGYTF. Here is the DNA: TGTGCCAGCAGCCCTCGGGACAGGGGCTATGGCTACACCTTC. Rearrangement joined TRBV7-6 to TRBJ1-2; the junction holds 10 bases that match TRBD1. The CDR3 covers 14 residues, taking in both the cysteine and the phenylalanine. Only the CDR3 region is kept as DNA, spanning 42 bases read in frame from base 1. Sequences SGHVS (CDR1) and FNYEAQ (CDR2) are obtained from the germline V gene. At the junction V is shortened by 5 bases and J by 4 bases; bases outside the gene matches: 4. Where the CDR3 stops, the reference TRBV7-6 and TRBJ1-2 genes take over; the full variable domain is GAGVSQSPRYKVTKRGQDVALRCDPISGHVSLYWYRQALGQGPEFLTYFNYEAQQDKSGLPNDRFSAERPEGSISTLTIQRTEQRDSAMYRCASSPRDRGYGYTFGSGTRLTVV.